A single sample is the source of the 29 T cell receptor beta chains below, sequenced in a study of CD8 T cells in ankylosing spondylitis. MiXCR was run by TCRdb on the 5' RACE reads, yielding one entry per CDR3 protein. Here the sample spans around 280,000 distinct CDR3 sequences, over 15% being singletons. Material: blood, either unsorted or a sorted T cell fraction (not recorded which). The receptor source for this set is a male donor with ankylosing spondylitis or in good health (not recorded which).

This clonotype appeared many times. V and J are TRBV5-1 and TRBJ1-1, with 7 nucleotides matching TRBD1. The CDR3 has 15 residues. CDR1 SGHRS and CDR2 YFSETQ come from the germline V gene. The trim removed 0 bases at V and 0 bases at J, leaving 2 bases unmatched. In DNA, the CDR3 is TGCGCCAGCAGCTTGGAGGGACAGCTGAACACTGAAGCTTTCTTT. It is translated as CASSLEGQLNTEAFF.

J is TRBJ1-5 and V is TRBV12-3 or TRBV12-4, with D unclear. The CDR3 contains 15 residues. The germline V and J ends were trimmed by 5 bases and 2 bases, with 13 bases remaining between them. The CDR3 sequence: CASSPPGNGNQPQHF. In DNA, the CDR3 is TGTGCCAGCAGTCCTCCGGGTAACGGCAATCAGCCCCAGCATTTT.

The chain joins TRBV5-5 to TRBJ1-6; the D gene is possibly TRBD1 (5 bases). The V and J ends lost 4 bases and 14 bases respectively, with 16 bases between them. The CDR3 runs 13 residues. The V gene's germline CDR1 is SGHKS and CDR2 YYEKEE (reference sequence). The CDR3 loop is CASSASRGESLHF. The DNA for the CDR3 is TGTGCCAGCAGCGCGTCCCGGGGGGAATCCCTCCACTTT.

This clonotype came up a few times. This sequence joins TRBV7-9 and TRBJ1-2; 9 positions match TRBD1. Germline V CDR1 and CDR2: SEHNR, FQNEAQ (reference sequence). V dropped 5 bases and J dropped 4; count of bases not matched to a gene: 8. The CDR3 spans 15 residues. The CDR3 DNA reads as TGTGCCAGCAGCCCCCGGACAGGGGAGGGCTATGGCTACACCTTC. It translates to CASSPRTGEGYGYTF. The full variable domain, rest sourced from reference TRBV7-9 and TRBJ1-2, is DTGVSQNPRHKITKRGQNVTFRCDPISEHNRLYWYRQTLGQGPEFLTYFQNEAQLEKSRLLSDRFSAERPKGSFSTLEIQRTEQGDSAMYLCASSPRTGEGYGYTFGSGTRLTVV.

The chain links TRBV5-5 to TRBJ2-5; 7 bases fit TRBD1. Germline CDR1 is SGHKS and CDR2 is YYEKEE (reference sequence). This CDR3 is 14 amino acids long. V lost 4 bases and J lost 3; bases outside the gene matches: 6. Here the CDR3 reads CASSLDRTEETQYF. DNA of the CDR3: TGTGCCAGCAGCCTGGACAGGACCGAAGAGACCCAGTACTTC. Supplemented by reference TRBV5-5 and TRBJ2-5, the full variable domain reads DAGVTQSPTHLIKTRGQQVTLRCSPISGHKSVSWYQQVLGQGPQFIFQYYEKEERGRGNFPDRFSARQFPNYSSELNVNALLLGDSALYLCASSLDRTEETQYFGPGTRLLVL.

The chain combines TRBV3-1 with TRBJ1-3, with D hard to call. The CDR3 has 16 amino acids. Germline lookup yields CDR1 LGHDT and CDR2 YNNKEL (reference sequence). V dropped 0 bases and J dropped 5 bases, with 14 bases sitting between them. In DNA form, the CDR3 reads TGTGCCAGCAGCCAAGATTGGGGAGGAATGCGAAACACCATATATTTT. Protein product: CASSQDWGGMRNTIYF.

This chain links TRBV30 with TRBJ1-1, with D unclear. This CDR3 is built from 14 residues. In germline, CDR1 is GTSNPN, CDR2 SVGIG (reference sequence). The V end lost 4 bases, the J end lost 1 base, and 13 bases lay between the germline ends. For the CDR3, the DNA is TGTGCCTGGAAATCTGACGGAGCGAACACTGAAGCTTTCTTT. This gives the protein CAWKSDGANTEAFF.

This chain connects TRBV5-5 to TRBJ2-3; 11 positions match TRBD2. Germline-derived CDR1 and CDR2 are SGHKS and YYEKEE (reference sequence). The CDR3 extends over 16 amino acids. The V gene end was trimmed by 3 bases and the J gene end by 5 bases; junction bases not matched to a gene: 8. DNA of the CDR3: TGTGCCAGCAGCTCCCTGACTAGCGGGGCGGGAGATACGCAGTATTTT. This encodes CASSSLTSGAGDTQYF.

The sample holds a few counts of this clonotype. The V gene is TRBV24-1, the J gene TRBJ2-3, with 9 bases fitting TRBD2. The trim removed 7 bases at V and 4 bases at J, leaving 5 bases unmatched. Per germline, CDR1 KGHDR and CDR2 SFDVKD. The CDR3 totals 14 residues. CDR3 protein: CATRSSGSPDTQYF. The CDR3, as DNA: TGTGCCACCAGGAGTAGCGGGAGTCCAGATACGCAGTATTTT.

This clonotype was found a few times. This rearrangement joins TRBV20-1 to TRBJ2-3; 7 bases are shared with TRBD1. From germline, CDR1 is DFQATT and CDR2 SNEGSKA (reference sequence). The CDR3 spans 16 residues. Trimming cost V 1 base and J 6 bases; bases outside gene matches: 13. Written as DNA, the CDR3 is TGCAGTGCTAGAGGCCCCCCCCTCAGGGGGTGGGATACGCAGTATTTT. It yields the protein CSARGPPLRGWDTQYF.

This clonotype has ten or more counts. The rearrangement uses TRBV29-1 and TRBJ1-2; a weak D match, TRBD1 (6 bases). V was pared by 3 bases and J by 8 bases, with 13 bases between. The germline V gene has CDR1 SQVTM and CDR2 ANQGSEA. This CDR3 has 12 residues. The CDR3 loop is CSVDAGARGYTF. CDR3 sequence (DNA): TGCAGCGTTGATGCAGGGGCGCGGGGCTACACCTTC.

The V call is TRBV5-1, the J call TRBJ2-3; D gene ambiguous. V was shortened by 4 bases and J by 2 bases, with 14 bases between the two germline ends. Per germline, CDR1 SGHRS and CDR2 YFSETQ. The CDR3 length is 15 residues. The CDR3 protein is CASSQSRQATDTQYF. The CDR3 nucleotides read TGCGCCAGCAGCCAATCCAGGCAGGCCACAGATACGCAGTATTTT.

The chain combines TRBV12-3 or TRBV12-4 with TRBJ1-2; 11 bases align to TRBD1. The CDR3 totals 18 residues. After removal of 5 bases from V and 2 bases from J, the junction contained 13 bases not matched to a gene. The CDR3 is CASSQNLRGQGANYGYTF. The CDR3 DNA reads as TGTGCCAGCAGTCAAAACCTCCGTGGACAGGGGGCCAACTATGGCTACACCTTC.

CDR3 nucleotides: TGCAGTGCTTGGACAGGGGTTAACACTGAAGCTTTCTTT. Translating gives CSAWTGVNTEAFF. This chain connects TRBV20-1 to TRBJ1-1; 9 bases align to TRBD1. V trimming: 5 bases; J trimming: 2 bases; junction bases outside the gene matches: 3. This CDR3 region has 13 residues. Germline values: CDR1 DFQATT, CDR2 SNEGSKA (reference sequence).

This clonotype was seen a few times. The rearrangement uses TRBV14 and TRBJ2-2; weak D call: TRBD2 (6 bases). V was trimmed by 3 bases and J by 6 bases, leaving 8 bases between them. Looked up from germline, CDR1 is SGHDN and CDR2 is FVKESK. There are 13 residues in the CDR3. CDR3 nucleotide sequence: TGTGCCAGCAGCCAGATAGCGGCCGGGGAGCTGTTTTTT. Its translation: CASSQIAAGELFF. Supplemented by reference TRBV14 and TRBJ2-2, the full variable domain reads EAGVTQFPSHSVIEKGQTVTLRCDPISGHDNLYWYRRVMGKEIKFLLHFVKESKQDESGMPNNRFLAERTGGTYSTLKVQPAELEDSGVYFCASSQIAAGELFFGEGSRLTVL.

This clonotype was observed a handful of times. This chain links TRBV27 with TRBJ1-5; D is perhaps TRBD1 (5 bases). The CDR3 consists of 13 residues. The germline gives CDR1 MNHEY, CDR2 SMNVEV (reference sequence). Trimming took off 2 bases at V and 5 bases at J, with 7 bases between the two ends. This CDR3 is CASSLDSHQPQHF. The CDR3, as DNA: TGTGCCAGCAGTTTAGACAGCCATCAGCCCCAGCATTTT.

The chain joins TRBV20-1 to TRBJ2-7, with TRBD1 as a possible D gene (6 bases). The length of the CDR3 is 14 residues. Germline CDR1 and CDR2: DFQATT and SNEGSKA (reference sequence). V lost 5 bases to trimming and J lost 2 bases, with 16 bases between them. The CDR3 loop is CSAVGQTSTYEQYV. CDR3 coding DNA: TGCAGTGCTGTAGGACAGACCTCGACCTACGAGCAGTACGTC.

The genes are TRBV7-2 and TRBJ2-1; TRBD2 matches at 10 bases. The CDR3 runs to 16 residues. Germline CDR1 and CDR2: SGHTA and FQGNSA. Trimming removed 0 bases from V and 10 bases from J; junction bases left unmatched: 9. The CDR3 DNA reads TGTGCCAGCAGCTTAGCCGGGACTAGCGTTGGGCTCGAGCAGTTCTTC. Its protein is CASSLAGTSVGLEQFF.

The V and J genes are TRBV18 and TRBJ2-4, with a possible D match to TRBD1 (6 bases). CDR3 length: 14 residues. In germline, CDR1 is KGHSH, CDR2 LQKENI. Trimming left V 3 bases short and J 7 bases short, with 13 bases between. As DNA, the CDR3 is TGTGCCAGCTCACCTCCCACAGGGTGGAACATTCAGTACTTC. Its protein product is CASSPPTGWNIQYF.

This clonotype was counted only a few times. This chain's CDR3 is CASSHYRDSSPDTQYF. The CDR3 coding sequence is TGTGCCAGCAGCCATTATCGGGACTCTAGCCCTGATACGCAGTATTTT. This chain links TRBV7-9 with TRBJ2-3; D possibly corresponds to TRBD2 (6 bases). CDR3 length: 16 residues. Germline V gene lookup returns CDR1 SEHNR and CDR2 FQNEAQ (reference sequence). The V and J ends lost 5 bases and 6 bases respectively, with 21 bases between them.

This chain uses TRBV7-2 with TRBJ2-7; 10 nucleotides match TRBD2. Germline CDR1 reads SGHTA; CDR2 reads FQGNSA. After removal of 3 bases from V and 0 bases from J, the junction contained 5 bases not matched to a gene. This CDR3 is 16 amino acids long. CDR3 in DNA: TGTGCCAGCAGCTTGGATAGCGGGGGGATCTCCTACGAGCAGTACGTC. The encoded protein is CASSLDSGGISYEQYV.

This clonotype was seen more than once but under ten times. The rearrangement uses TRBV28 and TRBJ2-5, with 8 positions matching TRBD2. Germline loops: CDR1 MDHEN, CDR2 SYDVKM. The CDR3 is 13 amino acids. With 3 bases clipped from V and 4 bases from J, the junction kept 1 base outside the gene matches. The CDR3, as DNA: TGTGCCAGCAGTTTTCTAGCGGGAGAGACCCAGTACTTC. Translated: CASSFLAGETQYF. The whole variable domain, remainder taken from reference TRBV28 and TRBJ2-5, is DVKVTQSSRYLVKRTGEKVFLECVQDMDHENMFWYRQDPGLGLRLIYFSYDVKMKEKGDIPEGYSVSREKKERFSLILESASTNQTSMYLCASSFLAGETQYFGPGTRLLVL.

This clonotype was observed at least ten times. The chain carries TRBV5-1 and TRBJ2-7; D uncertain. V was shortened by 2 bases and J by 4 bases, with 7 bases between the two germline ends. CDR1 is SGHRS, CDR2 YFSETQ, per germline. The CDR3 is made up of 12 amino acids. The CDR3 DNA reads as TGCGCCAGCAGCTTAAACGGATACGAGCAGTACGTC. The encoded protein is CASSLNGYEQYV.

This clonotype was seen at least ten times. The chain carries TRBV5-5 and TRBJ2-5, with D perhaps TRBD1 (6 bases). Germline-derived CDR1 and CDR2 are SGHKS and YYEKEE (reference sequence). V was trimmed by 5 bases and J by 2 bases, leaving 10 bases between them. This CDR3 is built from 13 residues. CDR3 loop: CASRGHPQETQYF. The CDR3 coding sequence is TGTGCCAGCAGGGGACACCCTCAAGAGACCCAGTACTTC.

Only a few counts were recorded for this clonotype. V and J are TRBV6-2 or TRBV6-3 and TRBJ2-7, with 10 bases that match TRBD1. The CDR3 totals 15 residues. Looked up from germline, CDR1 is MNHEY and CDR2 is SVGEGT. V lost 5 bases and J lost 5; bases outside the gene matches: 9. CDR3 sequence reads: CASSPRDRGFHEQYV. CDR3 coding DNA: TGTGCCAGCAGTCCACGGGACAGGGGTTTCCACGAGCAGTACGTC.

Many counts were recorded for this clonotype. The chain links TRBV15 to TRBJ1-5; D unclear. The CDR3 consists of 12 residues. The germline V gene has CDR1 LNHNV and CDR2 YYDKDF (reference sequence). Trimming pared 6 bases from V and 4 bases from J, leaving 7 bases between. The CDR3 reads CATSLLNQPQHF. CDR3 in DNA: TGTGCCACCAGTCTGTTAAATCAGCCCCAGCATTTT.

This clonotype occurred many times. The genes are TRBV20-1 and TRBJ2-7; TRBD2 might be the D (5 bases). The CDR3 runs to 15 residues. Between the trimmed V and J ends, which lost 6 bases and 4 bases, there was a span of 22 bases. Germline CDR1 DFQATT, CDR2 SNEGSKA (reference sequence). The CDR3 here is CSAPRGGQVVYEQYV. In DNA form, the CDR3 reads TGCAGTGCCCCACGGGGTGGGCAGGTGGTTTACGAGCAGTACGTC.

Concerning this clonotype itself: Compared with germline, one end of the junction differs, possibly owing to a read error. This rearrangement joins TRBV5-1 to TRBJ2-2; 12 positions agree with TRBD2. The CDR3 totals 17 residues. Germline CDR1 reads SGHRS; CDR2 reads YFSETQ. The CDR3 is CVSSWLTSGGNTGELFF. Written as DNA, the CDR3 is TGCGTCAGCAGCTGGTTGACTAGCGGGGGAAACACCGGGGAGCTGTTTTTT.

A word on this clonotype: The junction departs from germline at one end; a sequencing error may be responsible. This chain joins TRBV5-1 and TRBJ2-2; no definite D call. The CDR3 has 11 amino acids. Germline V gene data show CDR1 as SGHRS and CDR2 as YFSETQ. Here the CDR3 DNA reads TGCGTCAGCAGCTTGTCCGGGGAGCTGTTTTTT. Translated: CVSSLSGELFF. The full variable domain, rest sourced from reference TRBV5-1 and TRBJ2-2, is KAGVTQTPRYLIKTRGQQVTLSCSPISGHRSVSWYQQTPGQGLQFLFEYFSETQRNKGNFPGRFSGRQFSNSRSEMNVSTLELGDSALYLCVSSLSGELFFGEGSRLTVL.